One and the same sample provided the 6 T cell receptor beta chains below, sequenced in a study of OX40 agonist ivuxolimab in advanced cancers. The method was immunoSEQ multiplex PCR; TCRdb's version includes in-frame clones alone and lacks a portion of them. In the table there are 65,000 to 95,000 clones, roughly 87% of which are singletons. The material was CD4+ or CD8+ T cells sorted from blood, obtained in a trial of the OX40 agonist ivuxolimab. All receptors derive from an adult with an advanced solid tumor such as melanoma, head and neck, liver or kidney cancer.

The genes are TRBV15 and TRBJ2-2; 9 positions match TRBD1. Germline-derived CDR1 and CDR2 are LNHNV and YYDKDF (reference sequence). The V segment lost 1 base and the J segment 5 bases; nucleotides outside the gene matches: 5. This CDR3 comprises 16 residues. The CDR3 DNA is TGTGCCACCAGCAGAGGAGGGACAGGGCATACCGGGGAGCTGTTTTTT. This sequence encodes CATSRGGTGHTGELFF.

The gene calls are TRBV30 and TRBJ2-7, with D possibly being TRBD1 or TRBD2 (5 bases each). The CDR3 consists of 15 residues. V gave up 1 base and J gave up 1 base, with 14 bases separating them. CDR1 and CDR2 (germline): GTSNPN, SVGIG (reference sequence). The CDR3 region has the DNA TGTGCCTGGAGTGCAAGAGGGGCGCATTCCTACGAGCAGTACTTC. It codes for CAWSARGAHSYEQYF.

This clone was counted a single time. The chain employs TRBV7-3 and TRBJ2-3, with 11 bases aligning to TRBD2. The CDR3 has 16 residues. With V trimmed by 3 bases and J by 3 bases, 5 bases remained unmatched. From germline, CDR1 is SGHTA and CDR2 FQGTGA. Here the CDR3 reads CASSFGSGRGTDTQYF. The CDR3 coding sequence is TGTGCCAGCAGCTTTGGTAGCGGGAGGGGAACAGATACGCAGTATTTT.

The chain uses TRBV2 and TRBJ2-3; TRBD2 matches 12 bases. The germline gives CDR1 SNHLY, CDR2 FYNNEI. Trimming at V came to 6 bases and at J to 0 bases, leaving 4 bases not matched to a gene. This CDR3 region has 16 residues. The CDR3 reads CASRWTSGVSTDTQYF. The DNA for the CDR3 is TGTGCCAGCAGATGGACTAGCGGGGTCAGCACAGATACGCAGTATTTT.

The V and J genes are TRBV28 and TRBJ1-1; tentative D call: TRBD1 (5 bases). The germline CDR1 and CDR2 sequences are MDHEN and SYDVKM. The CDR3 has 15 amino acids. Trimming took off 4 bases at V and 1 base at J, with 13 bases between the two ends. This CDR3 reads CASSSQGAQNTEAFF. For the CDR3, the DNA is TGTGCCAGCAGTTCACAAGGGGCACAGAACACTGAAGCTTTCTTT. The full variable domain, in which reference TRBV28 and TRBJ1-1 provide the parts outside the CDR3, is DVKVTQSSRYLVKRTGEKVFLECVQDMDHENMFWYRQDPGLGLRLIYFSYDVKMKEKGDIPEGYSVSREKKERFSLILESASTNQTSMYLCASSSQGAQNTEAFFGQGTRLTVV.

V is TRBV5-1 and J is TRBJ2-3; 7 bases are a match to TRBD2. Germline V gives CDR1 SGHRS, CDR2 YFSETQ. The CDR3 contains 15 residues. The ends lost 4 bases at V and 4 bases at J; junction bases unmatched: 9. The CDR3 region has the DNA TGCGCCAGCAGCCTTGGAGGCGGGAGCCCAGATACGCAGTATTTT. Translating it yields CASSLGGGSPDTQYF.